This TCR beta chain was captured by sequencing in a study of Ad26.COV2.S vaccination and SARS-CoV-2 variants. The overall study: Doses of Ad26.COV2.S were injected into muscle once or twice, 56 days apart. General study results and limits: It was reported that spike-specific CD8+ and CD4+ T cell responses were substantially broad after vaccination.

Treatment described: approximately 18 received Ad26.COV2.S at low or high dose, single or two shots; several received placebo; per-sample allocation not given. Collection of the samples took place on day 63 after the first injection of vaccine or placebo. Expression of Wuhan-strain SARS-CoV-2 spike came from the Ad26 vector that formed the vaccine. Details on this clone: Its antigen is currently unknown.

This table comes from immunoSEQ multiplex PCR, and its TCRdb copy is limited to in-frame clones, with some not included. Of some 350,000 clones detected, approximately 81% appear once; the ten largest clones hold 3% to 4%. The CDR3 length is 17 residues. Germline V lookup: CDR1 SEHNR, CDR2 FQNEAQ (reference sequence). J was trimmed by 5 bases and V by 7 bases; bases with no gene match: 20. V usage is TRBV7-9 and J usage is TRBJ2-7; TRBD2 aligns across 7 bases. This TCR derives from a person between 18 and 59 years old who received the Ad26.COV2.S COVID-19 vaccine or a placebo. Sample: peripheral blood, taken in a trial of Ad26.COV2.S vaccine versus placebo. The CDR3 nucleotides read TGTGCCAGCACCGCGGGGTGGGGTGGAGGGAGGGCTCACGAGCAGTACTTC. It is translated as CASTAGWGGGRAHEQYF. Drawing the rest from reference TRBV7-9 and TRBJ2-7, the complete variable domain is DTGVSQNPRHKITKRGQNVTFRCDPISEHNRLYWYRQTLGQGPEFLTYFQNEAQLEKSRLLSDRFSAERPKGSFSTLEIQRTEQGDSAMYLCASTAGWGGGRAHEQYFGPGTRLTVT.